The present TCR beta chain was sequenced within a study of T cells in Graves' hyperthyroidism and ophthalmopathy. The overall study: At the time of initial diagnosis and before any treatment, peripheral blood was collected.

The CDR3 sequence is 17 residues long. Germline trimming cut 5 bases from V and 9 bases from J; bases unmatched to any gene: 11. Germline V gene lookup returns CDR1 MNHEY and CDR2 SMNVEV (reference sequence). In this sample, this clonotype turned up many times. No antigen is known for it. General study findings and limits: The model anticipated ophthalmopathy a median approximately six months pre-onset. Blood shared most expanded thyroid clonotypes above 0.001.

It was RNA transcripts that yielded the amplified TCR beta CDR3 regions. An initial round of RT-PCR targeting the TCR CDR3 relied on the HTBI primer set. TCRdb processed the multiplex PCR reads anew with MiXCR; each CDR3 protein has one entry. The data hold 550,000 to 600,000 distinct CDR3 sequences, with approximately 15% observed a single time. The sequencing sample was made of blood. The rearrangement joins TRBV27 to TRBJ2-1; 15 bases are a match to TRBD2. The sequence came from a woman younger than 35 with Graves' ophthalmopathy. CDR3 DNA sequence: TGTGCCAGCAGTATCCGAGGGACTAGCGGGGGGAACGCTGAGCAGTTCTTC. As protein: CASSIRGTSGGNAEQFF.